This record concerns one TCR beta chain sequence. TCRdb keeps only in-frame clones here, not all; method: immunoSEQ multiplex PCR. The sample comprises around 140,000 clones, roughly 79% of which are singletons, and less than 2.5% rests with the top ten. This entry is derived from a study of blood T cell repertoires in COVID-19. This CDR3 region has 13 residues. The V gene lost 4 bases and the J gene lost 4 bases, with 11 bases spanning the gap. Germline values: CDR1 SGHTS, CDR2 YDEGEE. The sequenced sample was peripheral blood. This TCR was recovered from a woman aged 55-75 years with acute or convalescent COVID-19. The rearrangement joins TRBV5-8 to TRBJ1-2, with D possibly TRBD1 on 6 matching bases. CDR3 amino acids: CASSTGQSYGYTF. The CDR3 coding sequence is TGTGCCAGCAGCACCGGACAGAGCTATGGCTACACCTTC.